This TCR beta chain was captured in a study of T-cell memory formation after mild COVID-19. Constant-segment primers served in 5'RACE that generated TCR alpha and TCR beta cDNA libraries bearing sample barcodes and UMIs. Using its own MiXCR run on the 5' RACE reads, TCRdb lists one record per CDR3 protein. The table lists over 70,000 distinct CDR3 sequences, about an eighth of them singletons, with 25% to 35% in the top ten. Study-wide results and caveats: Pre-infection memory contained some responding clones, which suggested that cross-reactive memory had joined. Among contracting clones, CD4+ were mainly CM/EM and CD8+ enriched in EMRA.

This clonotype was seen more than once but under ten times. What it binds is not known. V gave up 2 bases and J gave up 4 bases; unmatched junction bases: 8. Germline V gene data show CDR1 as SGHVS and CDR2 as FQNEAQ. CDR3 length: 15 amino acids. Sequencing was carried out using PBMCs or a T cell subset sorted from them (not recorded which). This clonotype originated in an adult woman who had mild COVID-19 (a few samples of this study predate the infection). Cell type and time point are not known. The chain combines TRBV7-8 with TRBJ2-7, with 7 bases matching TRBD2. The CDR3 DNA is TGTGCCAGCAGCTTAACCGGGACTACGTTATACGAGCAGTACTTC. Translated, it gives CASSLTGTTLYEQYF.